Listed here is a single T cell receptor (beta chain). The antigen is undetermined. This sample stems from a study of cytomegalovirus exposure and HLA in healthy donors. 60 Vbeta and 13 Jbeta primers were used in PCR. Some clones are missing from TCRdb's copy, which holds only in-frame ones; the method was immunoSEQ multiplex PCR. The top ten clones hold approximately 1.6% of a sample with approximately 170,000 clones, approximately 82% of them seen once. Study results and limitations: Approximately 17,000 TCR beta sequences were associated with HLA alleles at 0.05 false discovery rate in a later analysis. Information on immune exposure was restricted to one variable (CMV serostatus). Being productive about 87% or about 30% of the time was typical of most TCR beta V segments in an earlier analysis. A later analysis linked a missense DCLRE1C variant to TCR beta V- and J-gene trimming.

The CDR3 sequence is 16 residues long. Losses at the gene ends were 3 bases for V and 0 bases for J; bases not matched to a gene: 6. The germline gives CDR1 LNHNV, CDR2 YYDKDF (reference sequence). The gene calls are TRBV15 and TRBJ1-1; 8 bases are shared with TRBD1. This sequence was found in a male donor in good health and CMV-seronegative. Input material: PBMCs. This CDR3 is CATSREPGQVNTEAFF. Here the CDR3 DNA reads TGTGCCACCAGCAGGGAGCCGGGACAGGTGAACACTGAAGCTTTCTTT. Based on the CDR3 plus reference TRBV15 and TRBJ1-1, the full variable domain is DAMVIQNPRYQVTQFGKPVTLSCSQTLNHNVMYWYQQKSSQAPKLLFHYYDKDFNNEADTPDNFQSRRPNTSFCFLDIRSPGLGDTAMYLCATSREPGQVNTEAFFGQGTRLTVV.